This T cell receptor (beta chain) was documented in a study of long-term antiretroviral therapy in people with HIV. Whole-study results and caveats: CDR3 length ranges were narrower in HIV repertoires than in controls.

They ran version v3.0 of the immunoSEQ assay at survey level. Assay: immunoSEQ multiplex PCR; the TCRdb copy retains only in-frame clones and omits some. The table has about 21,000 clones, 70% to 80% seen once; the top ten hold about 9.4%. Each contributor possessed a minimum of one pre-ART and a minimum of two post-ART PBMC samples. Treated in the United States were all of the participants with HIV. Specimens held roughly 0.9-11 million cryopreserved PBMC prior to DNA extraction. Comments on this clone: No antigen is known for it.

Here the sequenced sample was unsorted PBMCs, taken 4.1 years after starting antiretroviral therapy. The source is a woman in her forties with HIV.

The CDR3 loop reads CASSLQADNTGELFF. The CDR3, as DNA: TGTGCCAGCAGCTTGCAAGCAGACAATACCGGGGAGCTGTTTTTT. The chain combines TRBV5-5 with TRBJ2-2; D is undetermined. Per the germline V gene, CDR1 is SGHKS and CDR2 is YYEKEE (reference sequence). With 1 base removed from V and 5 bases from J, the gap between germline ends came to 12 bases. This CDR3 comprises 15 residues.